This T cell receptor (beta chain) was observed in a study of T cell responses to AZD1222 COVID-19 vaccine. The data were produced by immunoSEQ multiplex PCR, yet TCRdb's version contains in-frame clones alone and is incomplete. In the table there are about 260,000 clones, approximately 93% of which are singletons. Germline lookup yields CDR1 SGHKS and CDR2 YYEKEE (reference sequence). The CDR3 contains 15 residues. V lost 6 bases and J lost 1, with 11 bases in between. This chain connects TRBV5-5 to TRBJ1-6, with D perhaps TRBD1 (5 bases). The sequence came from an adult in good health. The sequences come from peripheral blood, collected on day 0 of AZD1222 vaccination. In DNA, the CDR3 is TGTGCCAGCACTCCGGGGGGTTCCTATAATTCACCCCTCCACTTT. Translating gives CASTPGGSYNSPLHF.